Below, 25 T cell receptor beta chains from the same sample are listed, as sequenced in a study of regulatory T cells in long-lasting Graves disease (dated by TCRdb to 2020 to 2022). The time point label, as the study defines it: persistent/refractory GD, antithyroid drugs over 5 years with positive TRAb. For both TCR sequencing and RNA sequencing, RNA was extracted from PBMCs using TRIzol. The library was made by multiplex PCR. Sequencing took place on an Illumina HiSeq 4000. iRepertoire HTBI primers and Arm-PCR amplification of CDR3 regions were used to construct TCR beta libraries. TCRdb's own reprocessing of the public reads used fastp at Q25 and MiXCR and kept productive beta chains. Each record represents a unique CDR3 protein, reported with the most common genes and DNA among its rows. The sample contains a few hundred thousand distinct CDR3 sequences, 23% of them found a single time. Roughly 28% of the sample is held by the ten biggest clonotypes.

The sequenced sample was peripheral blood mononuclear cells (PBMCs), obtained when the disease was refractory, from a patient treated with antithyroid drugs. Receptors originate from a female donor with Graves disease.

This chain connects TRBV20-1 to TRBJ2-1, with D possibly called TRBD1 or TRBD2 (5 bases each). The V gene lost 4 bases and the J gene lost 0 bases, with 13 bases spanning the gap. The CDR3 extends over 15 amino acids. The germline V gene has CDR1 DFQATT and CDR2 SNEGSKA (reference sequence). CDR3 in DNA: TGCAGTGCTAATGGGGGATCGAGCTCCTACAATGAGCAGTTCTTC. This sequence encodes CSANGGSSSYNEQFF.

Details on this clonotype: With only one base between it and a far larger clone, this is likely a read error. The chain is built from TRBV6-5 and TRBJ2-5; 10 bases align to TRBD2. With 4 bases clipped from V and 7 bases from J, the junction kept 15 bases outside the gene matches. CDR1 and CDR2 (germline): MNHEY, SVGAGI. This CDR3 spans 17 amino acids. The DNA of the CDR3 is TGTGCCAGCAGTTCCTTACTAGCGGGAAGGGGACGAGGGACCCAGTACTTC. This translates into CASSSLLAGRGRGTQYF.

This clonotype has a handful of counts. This chain links TRBV10-2 with TRBJ2-7; D not certain. V lost 4 bases and J 4 bases, leaving 8 bases between the germline ends. The CDR3 consists of 12 residues. Looked up from germline, CDR1 is WSHSY and CDR2 is SAAADI. Here the CDR3 reads CASSVVVYEQYF. In DNA form, the CDR3 reads TGCGCCAGCAGTGTTGTAGTATACGAGCAGTACTTC.

This clonotype was counted between two and nine times. The J gene is TRBJ2-7, the V gene TRBV7-9, with D possibly being TRBD1 (5 bases). The germline V gene has CDR1 SEHNR and CDR2 FQNEAQ (reference sequence). This CDR3 spans 15 amino acids. V was shortened by 0 bases and J by 5 bases, with 14 bases between the two germline ends. DNA for the CDR3: TGTGCCAGCAGCTTAGCGGGGCGGTTTCTGGACGAGCAGTACTTC. This gives the protein CASSLAGRFLDEQYF.

This clonotype was recorded a few times. The gene calls are TRBV7-2 and TRBJ1-1, with D uncertain. The V and J ends lost 5 bases and 5 bases respectively, with 18 bases between them. Looked up from germline, CDR1 is SGHTA and CDR2 is FQGNSA. This CDR3 is built from 15 residues. The CDR3 protein is CASSIQPGSGTEAFF. DNA for the CDR3: TGTGCCAGCAGCATACAACCGGGATCAGGTACTGAAGCTTTCTTT.

This chain connects TRBV30 to TRBJ1-2; 7 bases are shared with TRBD1. Germline CDR1 reads GTSNPN; CDR2 reads SVGIG (reference sequence). The CDR3 loop spans 14 amino acids. CDR3 residues: CALATRQGNYGYTF. DNA for the CDR3: TGTGCGTTGGCGACCCGACAGGGTAACTATGGCTACACCTTC.

This clonotype was observed at least ten times. The V and J genes are TRBV28 and TRBJ1-6; D is perhaps TRBD1 (6 bases). This CDR3 has 15 residues. Trimming removed 8 bases from V and 5 bases from J, with 16 bases in between. Germline-derived CDR1 and CDR2 are MDHEN and SYDVKM. The CDR3 spells CASVLSGADNSPLHF. CDR3 DNA sequence: TGTGCCAGCGTTTTATCGGGGGCAGATAATTCACCCCTCCACTTT. The full variable domain, its missing parts supplied by reference TRBV28 and TRBJ1-6, is DVKVTQSSRYLVKRTGEKVFLECVQDMDHENMFWYRQDPGLGLRLIYFSYDVKMKEKGDIPEGYSVSREKKERFSLILESASTNQTSMYLCASVLSGADNSPLHFGNGTRLTVT.

Turning to this clonotype: Sequence at one end of the junction differs from germline and may be a read error. The chain joins TRBV7-8 to TRBJ2-7; 9 bases are shared with TRBD2. This CDR3 spans 13 amino acids. Germline V gene lookup returns CDR1 SGHVS and CDR2 FQNEAQ. Written as DNA, the CDR3 is TGTGCCAGCAGCCCTGGGGGCGGGAGGGCCCCGGACTTC. Translating it yields CASSPGGGRAPDF.

The CDR3 here is CASSLSRDPVHEQYF. The CDR3 nucleotides read TGTGCCAGCAGCCTTTCGAGGGATCCCGTCCACGAGCAGTACTTC. V and J are TRBV12-3 or TRBV12-4 and TRBJ2-7; D possibly corresponds to TRBD2 (5 bases). This CDR3 is 15 amino acids long. V was trimmed by 6 bases and J by 5 bases, leaving 20 bases between them.

This clonotype showed up many times. The rearrangement links TRBV28 to TRBJ1-4; 11 bases agree with TRBD1. V trimming: 2 bases; J trimming: 4 bases; junction bases outside the gene matches: 3. Germline CDR1 is MDHEN and CDR2 is SYDVKM. The CDR3 sequence is 16 residues long. CDR3 region: CASSLGTGGYNEKLFF. CDR3 nucleotides: TGTGCCAGCAGTTTAGGGACAGGGGGATATAATGAAAAACTGTTTTTT.

This clonotype was observed at least ten times. This sequence joins TRBV28 and TRBJ1-2; D unclear. V lost 5 bases to trimming and J lost 3 bases, with 19 bases between them. Germline V gene sequence: CDR1 MDHEN, CDR2 SYDVKM. CDR3 length equals 16 residues. CDR3 DNA sequence: TGTGCCAGCAGTCCCCGTGGGTTAGCCCATTACTATGGCTACACCTTC. Translating it yields CASSPRGLAHYYGYTF.

The J gene is TRBJ2-3, the V gene TRBV20-1; D perhaps matches TRBD1 (5 bases). The V gene lost 4 bases and the J gene lost 0 bases, with 14 bases spanning the gap. In germline, CDR1 is DFQATT, CDR2 SNEGSKA (reference sequence). There are 15 residues in the CDR3. CDR3 sequence (DNA): TGCAGTGCTAAAGGGGCCGATACTAGCACAGATACGCAGTATTTT. Translated: CSAKGADTSTDTQYF.

The chain combines TRBV27 with TRBJ2-4; TRBD2 aligns across 7 bases. After removal of 4 bases from V and 4 bases from J, the junction contained 13 bases not matched to a gene. In germline, CDR1 is MNHEY, CDR2 SMNVEV (reference sequence). The CDR3 covers 17 residues. CDR3 DNA: TGTGCCAGCAGTTCCTCTTGGGGGGGTGGCGTTAAAAACATTCAGTACTTC. Translating gives CASSSSWGGGVKNIQYF.

Only a few counts were recorded for this clonotype. The genes are TRBV11-2 and TRBJ2-7, with 9 nucleotides matching TRBD2. Unmatched junction bases numbered 6, after V lost 5 bases and J lost 1 base. The CDR3 length is 15 residues. CDR1 and CDR2 from the germline V gene are SGHAT and FQNNGV. The CDR3 DNA sequence: TGTGCCAGCAGCGCCCGACTAGCGGATTCCTACGAGCAGTACTTC. Its translation: CASSARLADSYEQYF.

The chain joins TRBV11-2 to TRBJ1-1, with 8 positions matching TRBD1. CDR1 is SGHAT and CDR2 is FQNNGV in the germline V gene. With V trimmed by 6 bases and J by 4 bases, 13 bases remained unmatched. CDR3 length: 16 residues. CDR3 protein: CASSLSGTGGLTEAFF. CDR3 nucleotide sequence: TGTGCCAGCAGTCTATCCGGGACAGGTGGCCTCACTGAAGCTTTCTTT.

V and J are TRBV14 and TRBJ1-1, with D uncertain. The CDR3 has 14 residues. Germline CDR1 and CDR2: SGHDN and FVKESK. The V gene lost 3 bases and the J gene lost 3 bases, with 11 bases spanning the gap. The CDR3 here is CASSQNMGYTEAFF. In DNA form, the CDR3 reads TGTGCCAGCAGCCAGAATATGGGTTACACTGAAGCTTTCTTT.

The rearrangement uses TRBV29-1 and TRBJ2-3, with a possible D match to TRBD1 (5 bases). This CDR3 region has 13 residues. Trimming shortened V by 4 bases and J by 5 bases, and 13 bases separated the two germline ends. Germline V lookup: CDR1 SQVTM, CDR2 ANQGSEA. The CDR3 DNA sequence: TGCAGCGTTGCTAGGGGTCCTGGAGATACGCAGTATTTT. This codes for CSVARGPGDTQYF.

V gene TRBV27 combines with J gene TRBJ2-7, with 7 bases that match TRBD1. The ends lost 8 bases at V and 1 base at J; junction bases unmatched: 8. Germline-derived CDR1 and CDR2 are MNHEY and SMNVEV (reference sequence). CDR3 length: 14 amino acids. CDR3 region: CASGRQGRSYEQYF. The CDR3 DNA reads TGTGCCAGCGGAAGACAGGGAAGGTCCTACGAGCAGTACTTC.

The V and J genes are TRBV28 and TRBJ1-4, with 12 bases fitting TRBD1. V dropped 3 bases and J dropped 12; count of bases not matched to a gene: 5. CDR1 is MDHEN, CDR2 SYDVKM, per germline. The CDR3 totals 14 residues. The CDR3 reads CASSLGTGGKELFF. For the CDR3, the DNA is TGTGCCAGCAGTTTGGGGACAGGGGGCAAAGAACTGTTTTTT.

There are many counts of this clonotype. V gene TRBV11-1 combines with J gene TRBJ2-2; D gene uncertain. The germline V and J ends were trimmed by 2 bases and 2 bases, with 9 bases remaining between them. This CDR3 region has 15 residues. The V gene's germline CDR1 is SGHAT and CDR2 FQDESV (reference sequence). CDR3 nucleotide sequence: TGTGCCAGCAGCTTACGTGGGCTTAACACCGGGGAGCTGTTTTTT. Residues: CASSLRGLNTGELFF.

This clonotype was observed at least ten times. This sequence joins TRBV5-6 and TRBJ2-3; D is unresolved. Trimming cost V 3 bases and J 2 bases, with 1 base left between them. Germline CDR1 SGHDT, CDR2 YYEEEE. This CDR3 comprises 11 residues. CDR3 in DNA: TGTGCCAGCAGCTACACAGATACGCAGTATTTT. It codes for CASSYTDTQYF.

About this clonotype: A far bigger clonotype differs at one base, so this is likely a read error. The chain uses TRBV28 and TRBJ2-7, with TRBD2 as a possible D gene (6 bases). The germline V gene has CDR1 MDHEN and CDR2 SYDVKM. The germline V and J ends were trimmed by 6 bases and 3 bases, with 9 bases remaining between them. The CDR3 totals 12 residues. CDR3 loop: CASSWRGYEQYF. In DNA, the CDR3 is TGTGCCAGCAGCTGGAGGGGCTACGAGCAGTACTTC. Full variable domain (remainder filled in from reference TRBV28 and TRBJ2-7): DVKVTQSSRYLVKRTGEKVFLECVQDMDHENMFWYRQDPGLGLRLIYFSYDVKMKEKGDIPEGYSVSREKKERFSLILESASTNQTSMYLCASSWRGYEQYFGPGTRLTVT.

This clonotype appeared a few times. The chain has TRBV25-1 and TRBJ1-1, with a weak D call TRBD1 (5 bases). V dropped 8 bases and J dropped 6 bases, with 16 bases sitting between them. The CDR3 runs 13 residues. Germline V gene sequence: CDR1 MGHDK, CDR2 SYGVNS. CDR3 in amino acids: CASSLGGRAEAFF. DNA for the CDR3: TGTGCCAGCTCCCTTGGGGGGAGAGCTGAAGCTTTCTTT. Full variable domain (missing parts from reference TRBV25-1 and TRBJ1-1): EADIYQTPRYLVIGTGKKITLECSQTMGHDKMYWYQQDPGMELHLIHYSYGVNSTEKGDLSSESTVSRIRTEHFPLTLESARPSHTSQYLCASSLGGRAEAFFGQGTRLTVV.

This sequence joins TRBV5-1 and TRBJ2-7; 9 positions agree with TRBD2. The CDR3 contains 15 residues. J was trimmed by 5 bases and V by 0 bases; bases with no gene match: 6. Germline CDR1 reads SGHRS; CDR2 reads YFSETQ. The CDR3 here is CASSLGAGGIDEQYF. The CDR3 nucleotides read TGCGCCAGCAGCTTGGGAGCGGGAGGAATTGACGAGCAGTACTTC.

This clonotype has a count of ten or more. This chain connects TRBV11-2 to TRBJ1-4; 9 bases align to TRBD1. CDR3 size: 14 residues. Germline V gene sequence: CDR1 SGHAT, CDR2 FQNNGV. Trimming cost V 4 bases and J 8 bases; bases outside gene matches: 5. CDR3 in amino acids: CASSWTGVGEKLFF. In DNA form, the CDR3 reads TGTGCCAGCAGCTGGACAGGGGTGGGAGAAAAACTGTTTTTT.